These T cell receptor beta chains were read from a single sample in a study of shared clonotypes between healthy human individuals. Sequencing used immunoSEQ multiplex PCR; TCRdb keeps in-frame clones, though not all of them. The data show some 510,000 clones, with less than 85% seen just once and 10% to 15% held by the top ten. What was sequenced was PBMCs. The receptors come from a woman in her forties in good health. Some clones in this sample may be carry-over from other donors' samples. Both conserved end residues are part of each CDR3. A D gene is named only where the DNA matches it firmly. The listing skips clone size in some rows; elsewhere it reads once, few, many or a size class.

abundance: -; v_gene: TRBV9; d_gene: TRBD1; j_gene: TRBJ1-4; len: 15; CDR3aa: CASSAETGYSEKLFF; CDR3nt: TGTGCCAGCAGCGCAGAGACAGGGTATAGTGAAAAACTGTTTTTT
abundance: -; v_gene: TRBV19; d_gene: -; j_gene: TRBJ2-4; len: 16; CDR3aa: CASSALRDVGGNIQYF; CDR3nt: TGTGCCAGTAGTGCCCTCCGGGACGTAGGTGGAAACATTCAGTACTTC
abundance: -; v_gene: TRBV28; d_gene: TRBD1; j_gene: TRBJ1-2; len: 15; CDR3aa: CAAVAPGTASYGYTF; CDR3nt: TGTGCCGCGGTAGCTCCCGGGACAGCCTCCTATGGCTACACCTTC
abundance: -; v_gene: TRBV2; d_gene: -; j_gene: TRBJ2-7; len: 15; CDR3aa: CASRGGTGSSYEQYF; CDR3nt: TGTGCCAGCAGGGGGGGGACAGGAAGCTCCTACGAGCAGTACTTC
abundance: -; v_gene: TRBV5-6; d_gene: -; j_gene: TRBJ1-1; len: 16; CDR3aa: CASSQWVQGGNTEAFF; CDR3nt: TGTGCCAGCAGCCAATGGGTCCAGGGAGGGAACACTGAAGCTTTCTTT
abundance: few; v_gene: TRBV5-4; d_gene: -; j_gene: TRBJ2-2; len: 14; CDR3aa: CASSEGQNTGELFF; CDR3nt: TGTGCCAGCAGCGAGGGACAAAACACCGGGGAGCTGTTTTTT
abundance: -; v_gene: TRBV29-1; d_gene: -; j_gene: TRBJ1-5; len: 14; CDR3aa: CSVGGGGNNQPQHF; CDR3nt: TGCAGCGTTGGGGGAGGCGGAAATAATCAGCCCCAGCATTTT
abundance: few; v_gene: TRBV7-9; d_gene: -; j_gene: TRBJ2-2; len: 13; CDR3aa: CASRPQGAGELFF; CDR3nt: TGTGCCAGCAGACCTCAGGGCGCCGGGGAGCTGTTTTTT
abundance: few; v_gene: TRBV9; d_gene: TRBD1; j_gene: TRBJ1-5; len: 15; CDR3aa: CASSTSTGGDQPQHF; CDR3nt: TGTGCCAGCAGCACCTCGACAGGGGGTGATCAGCCCCAGCATTTT
abundance: -; v_gene: TRBV15; d_gene: -; j_gene: TRBJ2-1; len: 13; CDR3aa: CATSSGFDNEQFF; CDR3nt: TGTGCCACCAGTAGCGGTTTCGACAATGAGCAGTTCTTC
abundance: few; v_gene: TRBV13; d_gene: -; j_gene: TRBJ2-1; len: 13; CDR3aa: CATGRGVGGEQFF; CDR3nt: TGTGCTACGGGAAGGGGCGTCGGAGGTGAGCAGTTCTTC
abundance: few; v_gene: TRBV4-1; d_gene: -; j_gene: TRBJ2-7; len: 14; CDR3aa: CASSQDMGSYEQYF; CDR3nt: TGCGCCAGCAGCCAAGATATGGGATCCTACGAGCAGTACTTC
abundance: -; v_gene: TRBV7-8; d_gene: -; j_gene: TRBJ2-7; len: 15; CDR3aa: CASSLGGLSSYEQYF; CDR3nt: TGTGCCAGCAGCTTAGGTGGCCTCAGCTCCTACGAGCAGTACTTC
abundance: once; v_gene: TRBV11-2; d_gene: TRBD1; j_gene: TRBJ2-1; len: 14; CDR3aa: CASSRDRGDNEQFF; CDR3nt: TGTGCCAGCAGCAGGGACAGGGGAGACAATGAGCAGTTCTTC
abundance: once; v_gene: TRBV30; d_gene: -; j_gene: TRBJ2-5; len: 14; CDR3aa: CARGSGVGQETQYF; CDR3nt: TGTGCCAGAGGGAGTGGGGTAGGACAAGAGACCCAGTACTTC
abundance: few; v_gene: TRBV4-1; d_gene: -; j_gene: TRBJ2-7; len: 11; CDR3aa: CASSQDGEQYF; CDR3nt: TGCGCCAGCAGCCAAGACGGCGAGCAGTACTTC
abundance: once; v_gene: TRBV4-3; d_gene: -; j_gene: TRBJ2-1; len: 15; CDR3aa: CASSQVGDKTNEQFF; CDR3nt: TGCGCCAGCAGCCAAGTTGGCGACAAGACCAATGAGCAGTTCTTC
abundance: -; v_gene: TRBV28; d_gene: TRBD1; j_gene: TRBJ1-4; len: 15; CDR3aa: CASRPRGQGDEKLFF; CDR3nt: TGTGCCAGCAGGCCGCGGGGACAGGGGGATGAAAAACTGTTTTTT
abundance: -; v_gene: TRBV19; d_gene: TRBD1; j_gene: TRBJ2-7; len: 13; CDR3aa: CASSRDRDYEQYF; CDR3nt: TGTGCCAGTAGTCGGGACAGGGATTACGAGCAGTACTTC
abundance: -; v_gene: TRBV5-1; d_gene: -; j_gene: TRBJ2-6; len: 19; CDR3aa: CASSLGGGGPRSGANVLTF; CDR3nt: TGCGCCAGCAGCTTGGGAGGGGGAGGGCCCCGATCTGGGGCCAACGTCCTGACTTTC
abundance: -; v_gene: TRBV7-2; d_gene: -; j_gene: TRBJ2-4; len: 16; CDR3aa: CASSPRTSAVENIQYF; CDR3nt: TGTGCCAGCAGCCCGCGAACTTCGGCCGTCGAGAACATTCAGTACTTC
abundance: -; v_gene: TRBV5-8; d_gene: -; j_gene: TRBJ1-5; len: 15; CDR3aa: CASSLAEREDQPQHF; CDR3nt: TGTGCCAGCAGCTTGGCGGAAAGAGAGGATCAGCCCCAGCATTTT
abundance: once; v_gene: TRBV5-6; d_gene: -; j_gene: TRBJ1-6; len: 13; CDR3aa: CASSLGDYSPLHF; CDR3nt: TGTGCCAGCAGCTTGGGGGATTATTCACCCCTCCACTTT
abundance: -; v_gene: TRBV6-4; d_gene: -; j_gene: TRBJ2-1; len: 17; CDR3aa: CASSDSYREVLGAEQFF; CDR3nt: TGTGCCAGCAGTGACTCGTACAGGGAGGTCTTGGGTGCTGAGCAGTTCTTC
abundance: -; v_gene: TRBV7-9; d_gene: -; j_gene: TRBJ2-7; len: 13; CDR3aa: CASSLNLEGEQYF; CDR3nt: TGTGCCAGCAGCCTGAACCTAGAGGGCGAGCAGTACTTC
abundance: -; v_gene: TRBV2; d_gene: -; j_gene: TRBJ2-2; len: 13; CDR3aa: CASSLQITGELFF; CDR3nt: TGTGCCAGCAGCCTACAGATCACCGGGGAGCTGTTTTTT